The clone carrying this T cell receptor (beta chain) was seen only a few times. Its antigen is still unknown. Extracted total RNA amounted to at least 5.5 micrograms for each sample. This sample is part of a study of blood T cells in healthy people across ages. V lost 4 bases, J lost 2 bases, and 14 bases lay in between. Germline-derived CDR1 and CDR2 are MGHRA and YSYEKL. The CDR3 consists of 15 residues. Regarding the study as a whole: Long-lived donors carried more naive CD4+ cells and greater diversity than aged donors.

The second PCR ran roughly 6 to 12 cycles with a sample-barcoded 5' primer and J-beta primers. From the 5' RACE reads, TCRdb called clonotypes with MiXCR, one entry per CDR3 protein. The sample consists of 750,000 to 850,000 distinct CDR3 sequences, 25% of them appearing once. These data were likewise used in another study, on T cells of mothers and their children. That paper states: A few healthy Caucasian mothers gave samples, and so did their six children.

The V gene is TRBV4-1, the J gene TRBJ1-2; D is unclear. The sequencing input was blood. This sequence originates from a boy aged 5-17 years in good health. CDR3 in amino acids: CASSRDLGLNYGYTF. The CDR3 coding sequence is TGCGCCAGCAGCCGAGATCTTGGTCTAAACTATGGCTACACCTTC.